Detailed here is one TCR beta chain. Its antigen is as yet unknown. J was trimmed by 2 bases and V by 2 bases; bases with no gene match: 13. Germline CDR1 reads KGHSH; CDR2 reads LQKENI. The CDR3 totals 18 residues. One entry per CDR3 protein results from TCRdb running MiXCR on the PCR reads. The data contain some 320,000 distinct CDR3 sequences, roughly 24% of them singletons. Libraries from naive CD8 cells were generated from 20,000 to 1,000,000 sorted cells (with 10%, 30% or 50% RNA). These data are taken from a study of molecular identifiers for immune sequencing clone quantification. Broader study findings: For effector cells, clones above 20 RNA copies held over 98% of molecules; for naive cells, under 1%. Even with more than 950,000 naive cells present, spiked Jurkat TCR RNA from one cell was reportedly detectable.

The genes are TRBV18 and TRBJ2-3, with TRBD2 identical over 7 bases. The sequenced sample consisted of naive CD8+ T cells from blood, with Jurkat cell RNA spiked in. As for subset: FACS-sorted CD8+CD4-CCR7+CD45RA+ naive T cells. The source of this sequence is a human donor in good health. Some libraries in this study had Jurkat cell RNA spiked in. CDR3 nucleotide sequence: TGTGCCAGCTCACCATATCAGGGCGGGAGACGTAACACAGATACGCAGTATTTT. Translation: CASSPYQGGRRNTDTQYF.